Listed here are 9 T cell receptor beta chains from one sample, sequenced in a study of T cells in Graves' hyperthyroidism and ophthalmopathy. Regions amplified from RNA transcripts were the TCR beta CDR3 regions. TCR CDR3 underwent first-round RT-PCR with the HTBI primer set. Via MiXCR, TCRdb re-called the multiplex PCR reads, giving one row per CDR3 protein. The sample holds roughly 530,000 distinct CDR3 sequences, about a sixth seen once. The sequenced sample was blood. All receptors come from a woman aged 18-30 years with Graves' ophthalmopathy.

The chain combines TRBV4-1 with TRBJ2-7, with D unresolved. The CDR3 length is 13 residues. V was pared by 5 bases and J by 3 bases, with 11 bases between. Germline CDR1 reads MGHRA; CDR2 reads YSYEKL. DNA of the CDR3: TGCGCCAGCAGCTACGGACCGAACTACGAGCAGTACTTC. Its protein is CASSYGPNYEQYF.

There are a few counts of this clonotype. The chain links TRBV7-6 to TRBJ2-7; 12 nucleotides agree with TRBD1. The junction had 5 bases not matched to a gene; V was cut back by 3 bases and J by 5 bases. Germline CDR1 SGHVS, CDR2 FNYEAQ. The CDR3 contains 15 residues. The CDR3 sequence: CASSFSGTGGNEQYF. The CDR3 DNA reads TGTGCCAGCAGCTTTTCAGGGACAGGGGGCAACGAGCAGTACTTC. Full variable domain (outside the CDR3, taken from reference TRBV7-6 and TRBJ2-7): GAGVSQSPRYKVTKRGQDVALRCDPISGHVSLYWYRQALGQGPEFLTYFNYEAQQDKSGLPNDRFSAERPEGSISTLTIQRTEQRDSAMYRCASSFSGTGGNEQYFGPGTRLTVT.

On this clonotype: A read error may be the cause here, since a much bigger clone is one base away. This rearrangement joins TRBV28 to TRBJ2-3, with 9 nucleotides matching TRBD1. The germline V gene has CDR1 MDHEN and CDR2 SYDVKM. The trim removed 0 bases at V and 1 base at J, leaving 5 bases unmatched. The CDR3 loop spans 17 amino acids. Here the CDR3 reads CASSLWDRGRCTDTQYF. Here the CDR3 DNA reads TGTGCCAGCAGTTTATGGGACAGGGGACGGTGCACAGATACGCAGTATTTT. The full variable domain, its missing parts supplied by reference TRBV28 and TRBJ2-3, is DVKVTQSSRYLVKRTGEKVFLECVQDMDHENMFWYRQDPGLGLRLIYFSYDVKMKEKGDIPEGYSVSREKKERFSLILESASTNQTSMYLCASSLWDRGRCTDTQYFGPGTRLTVL.

The chain recombines TRBV10-3 with TRBJ2-1, with TRBD1 identical over 7 bases. The J segment lost 6 bases and the V segment lost 11 bases, leaving 1 base of the junction unmatched. The CDR3 totals 10 residues. In germline, CDR1 is ENHRY, CDR2 SYGVKD. The CDR3 DNA is TGTGCCGCAGGGGGCAATGAGCAGTTCTTC. It codes for CAAGGNEQFF.

The V and J genes are TRBV20-1 and TRBJ2-1, with TRBD2 matching 7 bases. V was pared by 6 bases and J by 5 bases, with 10 bases of the junction left unmatched. The length of the CDR3 is 14 residues. Germline V lookup: CDR1 DFQATT, CDR2 SNEGSKA (reference sequence). For the CDR3, the DNA is TGCAGTGCGGGCCGGGCGGGGGTTAACAATGAGCAGTTCTTC. Translation gives CSAGRAGVNNEQFF.

A word on this clonotype: A much bigger clone sits one base away, suggesting this may be a read error. The J gene is TRBJ1-4, the V gene TRBV2, with D possibly TRBD1 on 5 matching bases. The germline V and J ends were trimmed by 3 bases and 2 bases, with 7 bases remaining between them. The CDR3 extends over 14 amino acids. CDR1 and CDR2 from the germline V gene are SNHLY and FYNNEI. CDR3 sequence reads: CASSDGDTNEKLFF. CDR3 bases: TGTGCCAGCAGTGATGGGGACACTAATGAAAAACTGTTTTTT.

Here the CDR3 reads CSASTPNGNTIYF. The CDR3 nucleotides read TGCAGTGCTAGTACTCCCAATGGAAACACCATATATTTT. The genes are TRBV20-1 and TRBJ1-3; no reliable D call. Per the germline V gene, CDR1 is DFQATT and CDR2 is SNEGSKA (reference sequence). The CDR3 covers 13 residues. V lost 3 bases to trimming and J lost 3 bases, with 9 bases between them.

This clonotype was found a few times. The chain employs TRBV3-1 and TRBJ1-6; weak D call: TRBD1 (6 bases). The V and J ends lost 1 base and 8 bases respectively, with 9 bases between them. This CDR3 is built from 14 residues. Germline values: CDR1 LGHDT, CDR2 YNNKEL (reference sequence). The CDR3 reads CASSQAGVYSPLHF. CDR3 nucleotide sequence: TGTGCCAGCAGCCAAGCAGGGGTCTATTCACCCCTCCACTTT.

DNA for the CDR3: TGTGCCAGCTCACCCCGGGACAGCCGCAATGAGCAGTTCTTC. Protein sequence: CASSPRDSRNEQFF. The rearrangement joins TRBV18 to TRBJ2-1; 7 positions match TRBD1. The CDR3 covers 14 residues. J was trimmed by 6 bases and V by 3 bases; bases with no gene match: 5. Germline values: CDR1 KGHSH, CDR2 LQKENI. Supplemented by reference TRBV18 and TRBJ2-1, the full variable domain reads NAGVMQNPRHLVRRRGQEARLRCSPMKGHSHVYWYRQLPEEGLKFMVYLQKENIIDESGMPKERFSAEFPKEGPSILRIQQVVRGDSAAYFCASSPRDSRNEQFFGPGTRLTVL.